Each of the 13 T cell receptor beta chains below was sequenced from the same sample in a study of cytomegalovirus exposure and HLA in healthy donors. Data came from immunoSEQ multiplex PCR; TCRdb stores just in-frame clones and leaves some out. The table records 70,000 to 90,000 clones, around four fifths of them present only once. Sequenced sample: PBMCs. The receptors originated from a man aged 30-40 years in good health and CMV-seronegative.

Here the CDR3 reads CASNPRRQQTYEQYF. CDR3 sequence (DNA): TGTGCCAGCAATCCTCGCCGACAGCAGACCTACGAGCAGTACTTC. V is TRBV28 and J is TRBJ2-7; D is possibly TRBD1 (5 bases). V was cut by 7 bases and J by 2 bases, with 18 bases left in between. Germline CDR1 and CDR2: MDHEN and SYDVKM. The CDR3 is 15 amino acids.

This chain's CDR3 is CASSPPETGTYEQYF. DNA of the CDR3: TGTGCCAGCAGTCCCCCCGAAACAGGGACCTACGAGCAGTACTTC. This chain links TRBV28 with TRBJ2-7; perhaps TRBD1 as D (6 bases). V was cut by 5 bases and J by 2 bases, with 16 bases left in between. The CDR3 length is 15 residues. From germline, CDR1 is MDHEN and CDR2 SYDVKM.

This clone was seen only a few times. As DNA, the CDR3 is TGTGCCAGCAGCTACGGACTAGCTTCTGGTTCGAACACCGGGGAGCTGTTTTTT. Its translation: CASSYGLASGSNTGELFF. The chain is built from TRBV11-3 and TRBJ2-2, with TRBD2 matching 8 bases. V trimming: 4 bases; J trimming: 0 bases; junction bases outside the gene matches: 10. Per germline, CDR1 SGHNT and CDR2 YENEEA. The CDR3 is 18 residues long.

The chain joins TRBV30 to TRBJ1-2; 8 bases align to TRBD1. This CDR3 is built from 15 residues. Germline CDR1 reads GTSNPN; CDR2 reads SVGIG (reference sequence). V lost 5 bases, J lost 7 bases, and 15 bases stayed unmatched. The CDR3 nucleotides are TGTGCCTGGTCTCACCAGGGGGCGCGTTTCAGTGGCTACACCTTC. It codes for CAWSHQGARFSGYTF.

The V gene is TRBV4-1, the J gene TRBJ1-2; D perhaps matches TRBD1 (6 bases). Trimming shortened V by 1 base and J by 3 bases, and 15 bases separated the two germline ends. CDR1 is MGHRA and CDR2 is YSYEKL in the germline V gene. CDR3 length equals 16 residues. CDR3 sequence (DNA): TGCGCCAGCAGCCAAGGTCCCCCAGGGGCACACTATGGCTACACCTTC. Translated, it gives CASSQGPPGAHYGYTF.

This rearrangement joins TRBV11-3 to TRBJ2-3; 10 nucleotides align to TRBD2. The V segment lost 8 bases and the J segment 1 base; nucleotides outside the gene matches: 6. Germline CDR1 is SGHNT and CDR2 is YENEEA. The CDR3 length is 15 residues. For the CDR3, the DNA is TGTGCCAGCCAGCGGGGGGGCAGCGGCACAGATACGCAGTATTTT. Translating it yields CASQRGGSGTDTQYF.

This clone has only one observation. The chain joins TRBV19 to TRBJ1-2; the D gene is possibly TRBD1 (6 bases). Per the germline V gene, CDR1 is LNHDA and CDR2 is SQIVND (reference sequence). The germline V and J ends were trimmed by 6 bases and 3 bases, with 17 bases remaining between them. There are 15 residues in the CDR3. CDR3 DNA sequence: TGTGCCAGTAGCCAGTGGGGGGGGCCCGACTATGGCTACACCTTC. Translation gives CASSQWGGPDYGYTF.

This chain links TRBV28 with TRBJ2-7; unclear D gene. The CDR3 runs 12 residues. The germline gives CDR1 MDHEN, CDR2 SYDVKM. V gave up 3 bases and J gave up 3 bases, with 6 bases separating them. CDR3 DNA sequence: TGTGCCAGCAGTTTCACAGACTACGAGCAGTACTTC. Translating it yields CASSFTDYEQYF.

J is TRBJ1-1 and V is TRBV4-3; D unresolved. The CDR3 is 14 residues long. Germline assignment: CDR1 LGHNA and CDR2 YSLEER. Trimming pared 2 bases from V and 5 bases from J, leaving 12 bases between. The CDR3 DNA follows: TGCGCCAGCAGCCAAACTTCACGGGTTACTGAAGCTTTCTTT. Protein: CASSQTSRVTEAFF.

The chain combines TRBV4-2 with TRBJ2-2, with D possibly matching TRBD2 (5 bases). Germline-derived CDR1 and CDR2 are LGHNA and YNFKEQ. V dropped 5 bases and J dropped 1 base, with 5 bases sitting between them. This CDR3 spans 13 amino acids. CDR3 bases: TGTGCCAGCAGCGGGAGGAACACCGGGGAGCTGTTTTTT. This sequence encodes CASSGRNTGELFF.

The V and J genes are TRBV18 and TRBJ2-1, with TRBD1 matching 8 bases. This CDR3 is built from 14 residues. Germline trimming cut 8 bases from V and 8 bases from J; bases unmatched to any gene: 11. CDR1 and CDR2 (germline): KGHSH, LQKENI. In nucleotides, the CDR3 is TGTGCCAGCGCCCGGGCAGGGGGCAGGGATGAGCAGTTCTTC. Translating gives CASARAGGRDEQFF.

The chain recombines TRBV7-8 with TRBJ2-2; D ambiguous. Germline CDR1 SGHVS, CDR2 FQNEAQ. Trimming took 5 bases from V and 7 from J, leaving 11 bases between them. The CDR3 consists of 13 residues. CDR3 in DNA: TGTGCCAGCAGCCCGCTAGTAAACGGGGAGCTGTTTTTT. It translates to CASSPLVNGELFF. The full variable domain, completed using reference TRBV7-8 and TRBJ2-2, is GAGVSQSPRYKVAKRGQDVALRCDPISGHVSLFWYQQALGQGPEFLTYFQNEAQLDKSGLPSDRFFAERPEGSVSTLKIQRTQQEDSAVYLCASSPLVNGELFFGEGSRLTVL.

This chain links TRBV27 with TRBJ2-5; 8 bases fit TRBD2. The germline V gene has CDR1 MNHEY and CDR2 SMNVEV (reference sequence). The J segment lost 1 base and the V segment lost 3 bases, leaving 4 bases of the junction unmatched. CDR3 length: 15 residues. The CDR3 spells CASSLFAGGQETQYF. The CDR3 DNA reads TGTGCCAGCAGTTTGTTTGCGGGAGGCCAAGAGACCCAGTACTTC.